This T cell receptor beta chain was obtained from a study of technical replicates of blood from several donors. Germline values: CDR1 SGHRS, CDR2 YFSETQ. The CDR3 spans 16 residues. With 7 bases clipped from V and 8 bases from J, the junction kept 16 bases outside the gene matches. Libraries were prepared by immunoSEQ multiplex PCR; TCRdb keeps only in-frame clonotypes and omits some of them. This repertoire shows roughly 60,000 clones, 89% found once; its top ten account for approximately 4.8%. This receptor was taken from a human donor in good health. Some clones in this sample may be carry-over from other donors' samples. The chain is built from TRBV5-1 and TRBJ2-3; 10 bases agree with TRBD1. What was sequenced was PBMCs. The CDR3 region is CASGQPGQGLFSTQYF. CDR3 nucleotides: TGCGCCAGCGGTCAGCCGGGACAGGGGCTATTCAGTACGCAGTATTTT.